This T cell receptor (beta chain) was sequenced during a study of cytomegalovirus exposure and HLA in healthy donors. A note on this clone: Its antigen remains unidentified.

V gave up 1 base and J gave up 0 bases, with 6 bases separating them. The germline V gene encodes CDR1 SGHNT and CDR2 YENEEA. The length of the CDR3 is 15 residues. PCR was performed using 60 Vbeta and 13 Jbeta primers. Generated by immunoSEQ multiplex PCR, the TCRdb table keeps only in-frame clones and is missing some. The data contain about 96,000 clones, 65% to 80% of them singletons. Study-level points and caveats: Several of the most significant clusters appeared linked to common viral pathogens, based on a later analysis. Per published reports, the classifier diagnosed cytomegalovirus status with high specificity and sensitivity.

The chain joins TRBV11-3 to TRBJ2-2; TRBD1 might be the D (5 bases). Sequencing was carried out using PBMCs. The clonotype was recovered from a woman aged 70 to 79 in good health and CMV-seropositive. CDR3 in amino acids: CASSLGQTNTGELFF. CDR3 nucleotides: TGTGCCAGCAGCTTAGGACAGACGAACACCGGGGAGCTGTTTTTT.